These T cell receptor beta chains were read from a single sample in a study of blood T cell repertoires in COVID-19. Some clones are missing from TCRdb's copy, which holds only in-frame ones; the method was immunoSEQ multiplex PCR. Counted here are some 220,000 clones, about 79% occurring once; the ten biggest clones make up about 9.7%. Sequencing input: peripheral blood. These receptors were taken from a man aged 50 to 59 with active or convalescent COVID-19. CDR3s include the opening cysteine and the closing phenylalanine or tryptophan. Fields, in order: D gene, clone size, V gene, J gene, CDR3 protein, CDR3 DNA. D genes are given only for firm matches. The size of a clone is reported for some rows only, either as once, few or many, or as a class for expanded clones.

D: -; size: -; V: TRBV3-1/TRBV3-2; J: TRBJ1-6; CDR3: CASSQGGESPLHF; DNA: TGTGCCAGCAGCCAAGGCGGGGAGTCACCCCTCCACTTT
D: TRBD2; size: -; V: TRBV5-1; J: TRBJ2-5; CDR3: CASSLAEAGRETQYF; DNA: TGCGCCAGCAGCTTGGCTGAAGCGGGGCGAGAGACCCAGTACTTC
D: TRBD1; size: -; V: TRBV4-2; J: TRBJ1-2; CDR3: CASSQDLRTGGDYGYTF; DNA: TGTGCCAGCAGCCAAGATCTCCGGACAGGGGGGGACTATGGCTACACCTTC
D: TRBD1; size: -; V: TRBV6-2/TRBV6-3; J: TRBJ1-2; CDR3: CASSRRQGRNYGYTF; DNA: TGTGCCAGCAGCCGACGACAGGGCCGGAACTATGGCTACACCTTC
D: -; size: -; V: TRBV5-1; J: TRBJ1-2; CDR3: CASSLDPEGYGYTF; DNA: TGCGCCAGCAGCTTGGATCCGGAGGGCTATGGCTACACCTTC
D: TRBD2; size: -; V: TRBV13; J: TRBJ2-3; CDR3: CASSPRLAGPSTDTQYF; DNA: TGTGCCAGCAGCCCCAGACTAGCGGGACCTAGCACAGATACGCAGTATTTT
D: -; size: -; V: TRBV7-2; J: TRBJ2-3; CDR3: CASSPARVEVTDTQYF; DNA: TGTGCCAGCAGCCCAGCCCGGGTTGAAGTCACAGATACGCAGTATTTT
D: TRBD1; size: -; V: TRBV5-1; J: TRBJ2-7; CDR3: CASSLAQGKDEQYF; DNA: TGCGCCAGCAGCTTGGCACAGGGGAAGGACGAGCAGTACTTC
D: -; size: -; V: TRBV18; J: TRBJ2-7; CDR3: CASSLRDNLYEQYF; DNA: TGTGCCAGCTCTCTCCGGGACAACCTTTACGAGCAGTACTTC
D: -; size: once; V: TRBV6-4; J: TRBJ2-1; CDR3: CASSDGESSYNEQFF; DNA: TGTGCCAGCAGTGACGGGGAGAGCTCCTACAATGAGCAGTTCTTC
D: -; size: -; V: TRBV5-1; J: TRBJ2-2; CDR3: CASSSRDKLTGELFF; DNA: TGCGCCAGCAGCTCCCGGGATAAACTGACCGGGGAGCTGTTTTTT
D: -; size: -; V: TRBV28; J: TRBJ1-6; CDR3: CASSPPITGLGDSPLHF; DNA: TGTGCCAGCAGTCCCCCCATTACAGGGCTAGGGGATTCACCCCTCCACTTT
D: -; size: -; V: TRBV7-2; J: TRBJ2-3; CDR3: CASSLARDTDTQYF; DNA: TGTGCCAGCAGCTTAGCGCGAGACACAGATACGCAGTATTTT
D: TRBD2; size: -; V: TRBV7-2; J: TRBJ2-1; CDR3: CASSSRRGGGGRAGNEQFF; DNA: TGTGCCAGCAGCTCTAGGCGGGGAGGCGGCGGGAGGGCCGGCAATGAGCAGTTCTTC
D: -; size: few; V: TRBV5-8; J: TRBJ1-2; CDR3: CASSLEAGRGYGYTF; DNA: TGTGCCAGCAGCTTGGAGGCGGGGCGCGGCTATGGCTACACCTTC
D: -; size: -; V: TRBV18; J: TRBJ2-5; CDR3: CASSPRRDGETQYF; DNA: TGTGCCAGCTCACCACGAAGAGATGGAGAGACCCAGTACTTC
D: TRBD1; size: -; V: TRBV24-1; J: TRBJ2-5; CDR3: CATSDLGGQGQETQYF; DNA: TGTGCCACCAGTGATTTGGGTGGACAGGGCCAAGAGACCCAGTACTTC
D: -; size: -; V: TRBV28; J: TRBJ2-7; CDR3: CASQTAGQGGFYEQYF; DNA: TGTGCCAGCCAGACAGCCGGGCAGGGAGGTTTTTACGAGCAGTACTTC
D: -; size: once; V: TRBV7-2; J: TRBJ1-1; CDR3: CASTPGHRFTEAFF; DNA: TGTGCCAGCACCCCAGGGCACAGGTTCACTGAAGCTTTCTTT
D: TRBD1; size: -; V: TRBV3-1/TRBV3-2; J: TRBJ2-3; CDR3: CASGQGFTDTQYF; DNA: TGTGCCAGCGGACAGGGCTTCACAGATACGCAGTATTTT
D: -; size: -; V: TRBV2; J: TRBJ1-2; CDR3: CASTLDSRGADYGYTF; DNA: TGTGCCAGCACCCTCGACTCCAGGGGAGCGGACTATGGCTACACCTTC
D: TRBD2; size: -; V: TRBV19; J: TRBJ2-5; CDR3: CASSPLWTSGSRDQETQYF; DNA: TGTGCCAGTAGCCCCCTTTGGACTAGCGGGAGTCGTGATCAAGAGACCCAGTACTTC
D: -; size: -; V: TRBV5-6; J: TRBJ2-7; CDR3: CASSLGRAGSSYEQYF; DNA: TGTGCCAGCAGCTTGGGGCGGGCGGGAAGTAGCTACGAGCAGTACTTC
D: -; size: -; V: TRBV5-1; J: TRBJ2-1; CDR3: CASSSGQRTNNEQFF; DNA: TGCGCCAGCAGCTCCGGACAAAGAACTAACAATGAGCAGTTCTTC
D: TRBD1; size: few; V: TRBV28; J: TRBJ1-6; CDR3: CASSPGQGISPLHF; DNA: TGTGCCAGCAGTCCGGGACAGGGAATTTCACCCCTCCACTTT
D: -; size: -; V: TRBV21-1; J: TRBJ1-3; CDR3: CASSFDRGSSGNTIYF; DNA: TGTGCCAGCAGCTTCGACAGGGGTTCCTCTGGAAACACCATATATTTT
D: TRBD1; size: -; V: TRBV2; J: TRBJ2-7; CDR3: CASSEIRETGDYEQYF; DNA: TGTGCCAGCAGTGAAATTAGGGAGACAGGGGATTACGAGCAGTACTTC
D: TRBD1; size: once; V: TRBV7-9; J: TRBJ1-2; CDR3: CASSLAGQGHYGYTF; DNA: TGTGCCAGCAGCTTAGCAGGACAGGGCCACTATGGCTACACCTTC
D: TRBD1; size: -; V: TRBV19; J: TRBJ1-2; CDR3: CASRGTGKYGYTF; DNA: TGTGCCAGTAGAGGGACAGGGAAGTATGGCTACACCTTC
D: -; size: -; V: TRBV18; J: TRBJ2-7; CDR3: CASSPTTDYEQYF; DNA: TGTGCCAGCTCACCCACGACAGACTACGAGCAGTACTTC
D: TRBD1; size: -; V: TRBV30; J: TRBJ1-4; CDR3: CAWSPLPSGGPNEKLFF; DNA: TGTGCCTGGAGTCCCCTACCATCAGGGGGCCCTAATGAAAAACTGTTTTTT
D: -; size: -; V: TRBV9; J: TRBJ1-2; CDR3: CASTRQASFRYTF; DNA: TGTGCCAGCACCAGACAGGCCTCTTTTCGCTACACCTTC
D: -; size: -; V: TRBV7-9; J: TRBJ2-1; CDR3: CASNIFDSSNEQFF; DNA: TGTGCCAGCAACATCTTTGACAGCAGCAATGAGCAGTTCTTC
D: -; size: -; V: TRBV7-9; J: TRBJ1-2; CDR3: CASSPTPGILGGYTF; DNA: TGTGCCAGCAGCCCGACACCAGGGATTTTGGGGGGCTACACCTTC
D: -; size: -; V: TRBV30; J: TRBJ1-6; CDR3: CAWSAHGILNSPLHF; DNA: TGTGCCTGGAGTGCGCACGGGATTCTTAATTCACCCCTCCACTTT
D: -; size: -; V: TRBV4-3; J: TRBJ2-5; CDR3: CASSQDPRSETQYF; DNA: TGCGCCAGCAGCCAAGATCCCAGGTCCGAGACCCAGTACTTC
D: -; size: -; V: TRBV7-2; J: TRBJ1-4; CDR3: CASSLNEKLFF; DNA: TGTGCCAGCAGCCTTAATGAAAAACTGTTTTTT
D: -; size: once; V: TRBV4-3; J: TRBJ2-2; CDR3: CASSQELAAFMNTGELFF; DNA: TGCGCCAGCAGCCAAGAACTAGCAGCCTTCATGAACACCGGGGAGCTGTTTTTT
D: -; size: -; V: TRBV29-1; J: TRBJ2-7; CDR3: CSVARGLGEQYF; DNA: TGCAGCGTTGCGCGGGGGCTTGGCGAGCAGTACTTC
D: TRBD2; size: -; V: TRBV18; J: TRBJ2-1; CDR3: CASSRTSGSYNEQFF; DNA: TGTGCCAGCTCAAGGACTAGCGGCTCCTACAATGAGCAGTTCTTC
D: TRBD1; size: -; V: TRBV28; J: TRBJ1-3; CDR3: CASSSRDRGWNTIYF; DNA: TGTGCCAGCAGTTCGCGGGACAGGGGTTGGAACACCATATATTTT
D: TRBD1; size: few; V: TRBV28; J: TRBJ2-1; CDR3: CASSREQGKVYNEQFF; DNA: TGTGCCAGCAGCCGTGAACAGGGGAAGGTTTACAATGAGCAGTTCTTC
D: TRBD1; size: -; V: TRBV27; J: TRBJ2-7; CDR3: CASSYQGVGEQYF; DNA: TGTGCCAGCAGTTACCAGGGGGTGGGCGAGCAGTACTTC
D: TRBD2; size: -; V: TRBV7-9; J: TRBJ2-7; CDR3: CASSLAGLAGKYEQYF; DNA: TGTGCCAGCAGCTTAGCAGGGCTAGCGGGAAAATACGAGCAGTACTTC
D: TRBD1; size: -; V: TRBV6-5; J: TRBJ1-1; CDR3: CASTLTGKNTEAFF; DNA: TGTGCCAGCACCCTGACAGGGAAGAACACTGAAGCTTTCTTT
D: TRBD1; size: -; V: TRBV9; J: TRBJ2-7; CDR3: CASSVGTGGVYEQYF; DNA: TGTGCCAGCAGCGTGGGGACAGGGGGCGTCTACGAGCAGTACTTC
D: -; size: -; V: TRBV19; J: TRBJ1-5; CDR3: CASSIVRGTGNQPQHF; DNA: TGTGCCAGTAGTATTGTTCGGGGGACGGGCAATCAGCCCCAGCATTTT
D: TRBD1; size: -; V: TRBV3-1/TRBV3-2; J: TRBJ2-4; CDR3: CASSQGTGSIQYF; DNA: TGTGCCAGCAGCCAAGGGACAGGGTCCATTCAGTACTTC
D: -; size: -; V: TRBV28; J: TRBJ1-1; CDR3: CASSLYTALSTEAFF; DNA: TGTGCCAGCAGTTTATATACAGCCTTGAGCACTGAAGCTTTCTTT
D: -; size: -; V: TRBV5-5; J: TRBJ1-2; CDR3: CASSFPWAGVSDGYTF; DNA: TGTGCCAGCAGCTTTCCTTGGGCAGGGGTTTCGGATGGCTACACCTTC